The next 29 T cell receptor beta chains were all read from a single sample in a study of blood T cell repertoires in COVID-19. The table came from immunoSEQ multiplex PCR; TCRdb's copy has only in-frame clones and leaves some out. The table lists 98,000 or so clones, roughly nine tenths of them singletons. The sample comprised peripheral blood. The receptor set was obtained from a man aged 60-69 years with COVID-19, enrolled during active disease.

The V and J genes are TRBV27 and TRBJ1-2; weak D call: TRBD1 (5 bases). Trimming cost V 7 bases and J 1 base, with 16 bases left between them. Germline V gene data show CDR1 as MNHEY and CDR2 as SMNVEV (reference sequence). This CDR3 contains 15 residues. In DNA form, the CDR3 reads TGTGCCAGCACCCAAGGTCGGGGGAGTAACTATGGCTACACCTTC. Protein product: CASTQGRGSNYGYTF.

This clone was observed a single time. The genes are TRBV12-5 and TRBJ1-4, with 7 bases aligning to TRBD1. The CDR3 is made up of 15 amino acids. CDR1 is LGHNT and CDR2 is FRNRAP in the germline V gene. The V segment lost 6 bases and the J segment 4 bases; nucleotides outside the gene matches: 8. This chain's CDR3 is CASGKQGSYNEKLFF. The CDR3 DNA is TGTGCTAGTGGCAAACAGGGGTCCTATAATGAAAAACTGTTTTTT.

This chain links TRBV7-9 with TRBJ1-4; the D is unclear. The CDR3 is 13 residues long. V was cut by 6 bases and J by 6 bases, with 11 bases left in between. Germline V gives CDR1 SEHNR, CDR2 FQNEAQ (reference sequence). CDR3 DNA: TGTGCCAGCAGTTCAAACCCGGATGAAAAACTGTTTTTT. Translating gives CASSSNPDEKLFF.

J is TRBJ2-7 and V is TRBV11-3; possibly TRBD1 for D (5 bases). Trimming pared 3 bases from V and 2 bases from J, leaving 11 bases between. The length of the CDR3 is 14 residues. Germline V gene sequence: CDR1 SGHNT, CDR2 YENEEA. The CDR3 DNA reads as TGTGCCAGCAGCTTGAGCAGGGCCACCTACGAGCAGTACTTC. This codes for CASSLSRATYEQYF.

This chain links TRBV3-1 (or the pseudogene TRBV3-2) with TRBJ1-1; 7 nucleotides align to TRBD1. The length of the CDR3 is 14 residues. Germline-derived CDR1 and CDR2 are LGHDT and YNNKEL (reference sequence). J gave up 6 bases and V 2 bases, and 6 bases lay outside the gene matches. CDR3 sequence reads: CASSQLDRVPEAFF. CDR3 nucleotides: TGTGCCAGCAGCCAACTAGACAGGGTGCCTGAAGCTTTCTTT.

This chain's CDR3 is CASSGGGLSQETQYF. CDR3 sequence (DNA): TGTGCCAGCAGTGGGGGGGGCCTGAGTCAAGAGACCCAGTACTTC. The rearrangement links TRBV2 to TRBJ2-5; D possibly corresponds to TRBD2 (7 bases). The V end was cut by 4 bases, the J end by 2 bases, with 14 bases between. The CDR3 runs 15 residues. CDR1 SNHLY and CDR2 FYNNEI come from the germline V gene.

The V gene is TRBV28, the J gene TRBJ2-2; the D gene is possibly TRBD2 (5 bases). V gave up 6 bases and J gave up 0 bases, with 14 bases separating them. CDR3 length equals 16 residues. The germline V gene encodes CDR1 MDHEN and CDR2 SYDVKM. CDR3 region: CASRFTRDANTGELFF. In nucleotides, the CDR3 is TGTGCCAGCAGATTTACTAGAGACGCGAACACCGGGGAGCTGTTTTTT.

The genes are TRBV5-6 and TRBJ2-1; weak D call: TRBD2 (6 bases). Trimming removed 2 bases from V and 9 bases from J, with 12 bases in between. CDR1 and CDR2 (germline): SGHDT, YYEEEE. The CDR3 contains 13 residues. CDR3 bases: TGTGCCAGCAGCTTCGCGGGAATGGGTGAGCAGTTCTTC. It specifies CASSFAGMGEQFF.

The rearrangement joins TRBV27 to TRBJ1-2; D possibly corresponds to TRBD1 (6 bases). This CDR3 contains 15 residues. The V and J ends lost 2 bases and 4 bases respectively, with 14 bases between them. Germline V gene data show CDR1 as MNHEY and CDR2 as SMNVEV (reference sequence). Here the CDR3 DNA reads TGTGCCAGCAGTTTACGGGGGGGCGAGGGCTATGGCTACACCTTC. Its translation is CASSLRGGEGYGYTF.

This chain uses TRBV10-3 with TRBJ2-1, with D maybe TRBD2 (6 bases). This CDR3 has 13 residues. Trimming left V 2 bases short and J 6 bases short, with 8 bases between. In germline, CDR1 is ENHRY, CDR2 SYGVKD. The CDR3 sequence is CAISEVEGNEQFF. CDR3 sequence (DNA): TGTGCCATCAGTGAGGTGGAGGGCAATGAGCAGTTCTTC.

The chain links TRBV2 to TRBJ2-1; 8 nucleotides line up with TRBD2. The CDR3 runs to 17 residues. The germline V gene has CDR1 SNHLY and CDR2 FYNNEI. Trimming took 0 bases from V and 2 from J; bases not matched to a gene: 6. The CDR3 spells CASSEAKLAEAYNEQFF. DNA for the CDR3: TGTGCCAGCAGTGAAGCGAAACTAGCGGAAGCCTACAATGAGCAGTTCTTC.

This sequence joins TRBV5-8 and TRBJ2-1; 9 nucleotides agree with TRBD1. This CDR3 is 15 amino acids long. CDR1 is SGHTS and CDR2 is YDEGEE in the germline V gene. The ends lost 4 bases at V and 1 base at J; junction bases unmatched: 3. The CDR3 DNA follows: TGTGCCAGCAGCCCCGGGACAGGGTCCTACAATGAGCAGTTCTTC. Translation gives CASSPGTGSYNEQFF.

The V call is TRBV5-6, the J call TRBJ2-7; weak D call: TRBD1 (5 bases). This CDR3 has 16 residues. Trimming stripped 1 base from V and 4 bases from J, with 18 bases between. Germline-derived CDR1 and CDR2 are SGHDT and YYEEEE. The CDR3: CASSLYGNTGSYEQYF. In nucleotides, the CDR3 is TGTGCCAGCAGCTTGTACGGTAATACAGGATCGTACGAGCAGTACTTC.

The chain recombines TRBV3-1 (or the pseudogene TRBV3-2) with TRBJ2-7; tentative D call: TRBD2 (6 bases). This CDR3 is built from 15 residues. V lost 0 bases and J 6 bases, leaving 15 bases between the germline ends. Germline V lookup: CDR1 LGHDT, CDR2 YNNKEL (reference sequence). CDR3 coding DNA: TGTGCCAGCAGCCAAGATTGGACGGGGGAAGGCGAGCAGTACTTC. Translation gives CASSQDWTGEGEQYF.

The chain recombines TRBV4-2 with TRBJ1-5, with a weak D call TRBD1 (5 bases). The germline V gene encodes CDR1 LGHNA and CDR2 YNFKEQ. This CDR3 comprises 15 residues. With 0 bases removed from V and 9 bases from J, the gap between germline ends came to 15 bases. This CDR3 is CASSQDQEGVRPQHF. CDR3 bases: TGTGCCAGCAGCCAAGATCAGGAAGGGGTGAGGCCCCAGCATTTT.

The chain has TRBV5-1 and TRBJ2-7, with 7 nucleotides matching TRBD1. The CDR3 is 18 amino acids. The junction had 21 bases not matched to a gene; V was cut back by 3 bases and J by 6 bases. CDR1 SGHRS and CDR2 YFSETQ come from the germline V gene. The CDR3 is CASSYPTGLSGNLFEQYF. For the CDR3, the DNA is TGCGCCAGCAGCTACCCGACAGGGCTGAGCGGTAACCTTTTCGAGCAGTACTTC. Together with reference TRBV5-1 and TRBJ2-7, the CDR3 gives the full variable domain: KAGVTQTPRYLIKTRGQQVTLSCSPISGHRSVSWYQQTPGQGLQFLFEYFSETQRNKGNFPGRFSGRQFSNSRSEMNVSTLELGDSALYLCASSYPTGLSGNLFEQYFGPGTRLTVT.

The V and J genes are TRBV4-1 and TRBJ1-5; no firm D call. This CDR3 has 15 residues. Germline V gene lookup returns CDR1 MGHRA and CDR2 YSYEKL. Trimming took off 3 bases at V and 7 bases at J, with 16 bases between the two ends. CDR3 nucleotide sequence: TGCGCCAGCAGCCAGGTACTTCGGTCCCAACAGCCCCAGCATTTT. Protein sequence: CASSQVLRSQQPQHF.

This sequence joins TRBV29-1 and TRBJ2-2, with 8 bases lining up with TRBD1. The ends lost 5 bases at V and 8 bases at J; junction bases unmatched: 7. This CDR3 is 13 amino acids long. The V gene's germline CDR1 is SQVTM and CDR2 ANQGSEA. CDR3 in DNA: TGCAGCGTTTGGGGAACAGGGGGAGGGGAGCTGTTTTTT. Its translation is CSVWGTGGGELFF.

The gene calls are TRBV6-5 and TRBJ2-7; 8 bases are a match to TRBD1. Germline assignment: CDR1 MNHEY and CDR2 SVGAGI. Trimming at V came to 6 bases and at J to 6 bases, leaving 4 bases not matched to a gene. This CDR3 is built from 12 residues. CDR3 protein: CASSRQGAEQYF. In DNA, the CDR3 is TGTGCCAGCAGCCGGCAGGGGGCCGAGCAGTACTTC.

This rearrangement joins TRBV24-1 to TRBJ2-7; D gene ambiguous. This CDR3 has 11 amino acids. V gave up 6 bases and J gave up 7 bases, with 9 bases separating them. Looked up from germline, CDR1 is KGHDR and CDR2 is SFDVKD. Here the CDR3 DNA reads TGTGCCACCAGTACGAGTGAAGAGCAGTACTTC. Translated, it gives CATSTSEEQYF.

The chain uses TRBV10-2 and TRBJ2-1, with TRBD2 matching over 11 bases. The CDR3 extends over 17 amino acids. Germline trimming cut 2 bases from V and 10 bases from J; bases unmatched to any gene: 13. Germline lookup yields CDR1 WSHSY and CDR2 SAAADI. The CDR3 sequence is CASSETRASGRMREQFF. CDR3 DNA sequence: TGCGCCAGCAGTGAGACGAGGGCTAGCGGGAGGATGAGGGAGCAGTTCTTC.

The chain is built from TRBV19 and TRBJ2-1, with D tentatively TRBD1 (5 bases). Trimming pared 1 base from V and 9 bases from J, leaving 10 bases between. The CDR3 length is 13 residues. In germline, CDR1 is LNHDA, CDR2 SQIVND (reference sequence). The CDR3, as DNA: TGTGCCAGTAGTATAGTACAGGACGTTGAGCAGTTCTTC. This sequence encodes CASSIVQDVEQFF.

CDR3 loop: CASSSPGRQDRVGDQPQHF. The CDR3 DNA reads as TGTGCCAGCAGTTCCCCCGGTAGGCAGGACAGGGTGGGTGATCAGCCCCAGCATTTT. The rearrangement joins TRBV27 to TRBJ1-5; 8 bases are shared with TRBD1. Germline assignment: CDR1 MNHEY and CDR2 SMNVEV (reference sequence). J was trimmed by 5 bases and V by 4 bases; bases with no gene match: 19. This CDR3 has 19 amino acids.

The sample holds one count of this clone. The chain recombines TRBV4-3 with TRBJ2-2, with D possibly matching TRBD1 (6 bases). Deletions cut 2 bases from V and 6 bases from J, with 13 bases between. Germline V CDR1 and CDR2: LGHNA, YSLEER. CDR3 length: 15 residues. The CDR3 sequence is CASSQSTGRAGELFF. DNA for the CDR3: TGCGCCAGCAGCCAATCAACAGGGCGCGCCGGGGAGCTGTTTTTT.

This CDR3 reads CAWSGTGSHEQYF. The DNA for the CDR3 is TGTGCCTGGAGTGGGACAGGGAGCCACGAGCAGTACTTC. The chain uses TRBV30 and TRBJ2-7; 8 bases agree with TRBD1. Trimming at V came to 1 base and at J to 5 bases, leaving 4 bases not matched to a gene. The CDR3 is made up of 13 amino acids. Germline V gene data show CDR1 as GTSNPN and CDR2 as SVGIG (reference sequence).

The gene calls are TRBV5-1 and TRBJ1-2; D possibly corresponds to TRBD1 (5 bases). This CDR3 comprises 14 residues. The germline CDR1 and CDR2 sequences are SGHRS and YFSETQ. V was pared by 0 bases and J by 5 bases, with 11 bases between. The CDR3 bases are TGCGCCAGCAGCTTGGAAGCAGGGAGGTATGGCTACACCTTC. This sequence encodes CASSLEAGRYGYTF.

This chain links TRBV19 with TRBJ1-6, with a tentative D call TRBD1 (5 bases). The CDR3 sequence is 15 residues long. Germline CDR1 LNHDA, CDR2 SQIVND (reference sequence). V was trimmed by 11 bases and J by 0 bases, leaving 14 bases between them. CDR3 sequence: CASEAGPSYNSPLHF. CDR3 in DNA: TGTGCCTCCGAGGCAGGGCCCTCCTATAATTCACCCCTCCACTTT.

V usage is TRBV28 and J usage is TRBJ2-7; the D is unclear. Trimming removed 6 bases at V and 1 base at J, with 7 bases between. In germline, CDR1 is MDHEN, CDR2 SYDVKM. The CDR3 covers 12 residues. The CDR3 loop is CASRPSSYEQYF. The CDR3 region has the DNA TGTGCCAGCAGGCCCAGTTCCTACGAGCAGTACTTC.

The V and J genes are TRBV25-1 and TRBJ2-6; D uncertain. Germline assignment: CDR1 MGHDK and CDR2 SYGVNS. Trimming took off 7 bases at V and 4 bases at J, with 5 bases between the two ends. The CDR3 spans 12 residues. Written as DNA, the CDR3 is TGTGCCAGCAAAGCGGGGGCCAACGTCCTGACTTTC. Translation gives CASKAGANVLTF.